This T cell receptor beta chain was sequenced during a study of T-cell memory formation after mild COVID-19. As for the study in general: There were largely donor-specific TCR clusters. Overall study findings and caveats: Most CD4+ clones that shrank were in CM and EM, while CD8+ ones turned up in EMRA. Prior to infection, memory already included some responding clones, suggesting cross-reactive memory joined.

5'RACE primed at constant segments yielded TCR alpha and TCR beta cDNA libraries bearing sample barcodes and UMIs. TCRdb reprocessed the 5' RACE reads with MiXCR, giving one entry per CDR3 protein. The sample holds about 320,000 distinct CDR3 sequences, 14% seen once. The CDR3 is 16 residues long. Germline V gives CDR1 MNHEY, CDR2 SMNVEV (reference sequence). Trimming took 1 base from V and 6 from J, leaving 16 bases between them. This clonotype was detected only a few times. The antigen is not known. The sample comprised PBMCs or a T cell subset sorted from them (not recorded which). The rearrangement joins TRBV27 to TRBJ1-5; a weak D match, TRBD1 (5 bases). This sequence was found in a man between 18 and 35 years old who had mild COVID-19 (a few samples of this study predate the infection). Cell type and time point are not known. The CDR3 region has the DNA TGTGCCAGCAGTTTATTTGCGCAGGGAGAGGGTCAGCCCCAGCATTTT. Protein product: CASSLFAQGEGQPQHF.